One sample yielded the 26 T cell receptor beta chains listed below, sequenced in a study of blood T cells in healthy people across ages (dated by TCRdb to 2014 to 2015). Receptor libraries were prepared by 5' RACE. The listed sequencing device is Illumina HiSeq 2500. The second PCR ran for roughly 7 to 11 cycles and used a J-beta primer mix along with a sample-barcoded 5' primer. TCRdb reprocessing: public reads trimmed at Q25 with fastp, clones called with MiXCR, in-frame beta chains kept. Each record represents a unique CDR3 protein, reported with the most common genes and DNA among its rows. For this sample the table gives approximately 350,000 distinct CDR3 sequences, of which roughly half were detected only once. The ten largest make up 45% to 55% of the sample. What was sequenced was blood. These receptors all come from a man between 60 and 75 years old in good health.

This clonotype appeared a single time. The junction and the germline gene differ at one end; a read error may be behind it. CDR3 sequence reads: CAGSFGTRGADTQYF. CDR3 in DNA: TGTGCCGGCAGTTTCGGGACTAGGGGGGCAGACACGCAGTATTTT. The V gene is TRBV12-3 or TRBV12-4, the J gene TRBJ2-3; 8 positions match TRBD2. This CDR3 comprises 15 residues.

This clonotype has a handful of counts. The chain carries TRBV29-1 and TRBJ1-6; D possibly corresponds to TRBD1 (6 bases). V was clipped by 7 bases and J by 10 bases, with 14 bases between them. The V gene's germline CDR1 is SQVTM and CDR2 ANQGSEA. This CDR3 contains 12 residues. Written as DNA, the CDR3 is TGCAGCGCCGGGACATTGGGGTCACCCCTCCACTTT. Amino acids: CSAGTLGSPLHF.

This clonotype has just a few counts. The V gene is TRBV6-6, the J gene TRBJ2-5, with D possibly being TRBD2 (6 bases). V gave up 5 bases and J gave up 11 bases, with 27 bases separating them. Germline loops: CDR1 MNHNY, CDR2 SVGAGI (reference sequence). The CDR3 runs to 16 residues. CDR3 in amino acids: CASSNPDPTSTGEQYF. CDR3 sequence (DNA): TGTGCCAGCAGTAACCCGGACCCGACCAGCACGGGAGAGCAGTACTTC.

The V call is TRBV7-2, the J call TRBJ2-1; TRBD1 might be the D (6 bases). Germline CDR1 reads SGHTA; CDR2 reads FQGNSA. The CDR3 extends over 14 amino acids. Trimming took off 3 bases at V and 12 bases at J, with 18 bases between the two ends. Here the CDR3 reads CASSLAQGPSGQFF. The CDR3 nucleotides read TGTGCCAGCAGCTTGGCTCAGGGGCCATCCGGGCAGTTCTTC.

The rearrangement uses TRBV14 and TRBJ1-1; D is uncertain. V was shortened by 1 base and J by 5 bases, with 5 bases between the two germline ends. The CDR3 is 12 amino acids. The germline CDR1 and CDR2 sequences are SGHDN and FVKESK. CDR3 protein: CASSQGWTEAFF. Written as DNA, the CDR3 is TGTGCCAGCAGCCAAGGGTGGACTGAAGCTTTCTTT.

The J gene is TRBJ2-5, the V gene TRBV20-1, with 8 bases fitting TRBD2. The trim removed 4 bases at V and 4 bases at J, leaving 5 bases unmatched. CDR1 and CDR2 from the germline V gene are DFQATT and SNEGSKA (reference sequence). CDR3 size: 13 residues. CDR3 nucleotide sequence: TGCAGTGCTAAACGGGGGGGCTTAGAGACCCAGTACTTC. The encoded protein is CSAKRGGLETQYF.

This clonotype was found a few times. The chain is built from TRBV4-2 and TRBJ1-2; 9 bases map to TRBD1. Per germline, CDR1 LGHNA and CDR2 YNFKEQ. The CDR3 contains 15 residues. J gave up 5 bases and V 1 base, and 5 bases lay outside the gene matches. DNA for the CDR3: TGTGCCAGCAGCCAAGCGACAGGGGGTGAATATGGCTACACCTTC. It is translated as CASSQATGGEYGYTF.

This clonotype was seen only once. The V gene is TRBV12-3 or TRBV12-4, the J gene TRBJ1-5; no firm D call. The CDR3 is 14 residues long. V was pared by 2 bases and J by 3 bases, with 8 bases between. The CDR3 DNA is TGTGCCAGCAGTTTATACGGGTCCAATCAGCCCCAGCATTTT. As protein: CASSLYGSNQPQHF.

The chain couples TRBV12-3 or TRBV12-4 to TRBJ1-5, with 9 bases fitting TRBD1. V trimming: 5 bases; J trimming: 6 bases; junction bases outside the gene matches: 8. CDR3 length: 15 residues. This chain's CDR3 is CASSLGRQGVQPQHF. CDR3 nucleotides: TGTGCCAGCAGTCTAGGCCGACAGGGGGTTCAGCCCCAGCATTTT.

Remarks on this clonotype: A much more abundant neighbour one base away suggests this may be a read error. V usage is TRBV10-3 and J usage is TRBJ1-2; D unclear. The CDR3 totals 13 residues. V was clipped by 4 bases and J by 5 bases, with 11 bases between them. The germline V gene encodes CDR1 ENHRY and CDR2 SYGVKD. CDR3 DNA sequence: TGTGCCATCAGTGTGAGAGGCACTTATGGCTACACCTTC. It specifies CAISVRGTYGYTF.

Remarks on this clonotype: A much bigger clone sits one base away, suggesting this may be a read error. The CDR3 protein is CASSSAGGVTYEQYF. The CDR3 bases are TGTGCCAGCAGCTCCGCTGGCGGGGTAACCTACGAGCAGTACTTC. V and J are TRBV9 and TRBJ2-7; maybe TRBD2 (6 bases). The CDR3 length is 15 residues. V lost 4 bases to trimming and J lost 2 bases, with 16 bases between them. The germline gives CDR1 SGDLS, CDR2 YYNGEE.

The CDR3 DNA reads TGTGCCAGCAGCCCCTGGGGCGGAAACCCCTCCTACGAGCAGTACTTC. Its protein product is CASSPWGGNPSYEQYF. This chain links TRBV7-6 with TRBJ2-7, with D tentatively TRBD1 (5 bases). CDR1 is SGHVS and CDR2 is FNYEAQ in the germline V gene. Trimming left V 5 bases short and J 0 bases short, with 17 bases between. The CDR3 spans 16 residues.

This clonotype was found a few times. The chain is built from TRBV12-3 or TRBV12-4 and TRBJ1-2; D gene uncertain. The CDR3 spans 15 residues. Trimming shortened V by 0 bases and J by 4 bases, and 12 bases separated the two germline ends. This CDR3 reads CASSLALSGPYGYTF. The CDR3 coding sequence is TGTGCCAGCAGTTTAGCGCTGTCCGGTCCCTATGGCTACACCTTC.

This clonotype has more than one count but fewer than ten. This chain connects TRBV28 to TRBJ2-7; either TRBD1 or TRBD2 may supply D (5 bases each). This CDR3 region has 15 residues. Germline V gene data show CDR1 as MDHEN and CDR2 as SYDVKM. The germline V and J ends were trimmed by 7 bases and 2 bases, with 18 bases remaining between them. The CDR3 DNA sequence: TGTGCCAGCACCCTCTCCGGGACCAAGACCTACGAGCAGTACTTC. It is translated as CASTLSGTKTYEQYF.

This chain connects TRBV28 to TRBJ2-1, with 7 bases aligning to TRBD2. CDR1 is MDHEN, CDR2 SYDVKM, per germline. This CDR3 has 12 residues. Trimming removed 2 bases from V and 13 bases from J; junction bases left unmatched: 5. In nucleotides, the CDR3 is TGTGCCAGCAGTTTAGGGGGGGGGTACCAGTTCTTC. As protein: CASSLGGGYQFF.

As concerns this clonotype: This is likely a read error, given that the CDR3 carries no conserved phenylalanine or tryptophan at its end. V and J are TRBV5-1 and TRBJ2-5, with 11 bases that match TRBD2. The V gene's germline CDR1 is SGHRS and CDR2 YFSETQ. V gave up 0 bases and J gave up 4 bases; unmatched junction bases: 5. This CDR3 comprises 16 residues. This chain's CDR3 is CASSLGASGRRETQYL. The CDR3 DNA sequence: TGCGCCAGCAGCTTGGGAGCTAGCGGGAGGCGAGAGACCCAGTACTTA.

The chain links TRBV12-3 or TRBV12-4 to TRBJ2-6; 11 nucleotides match TRBD1. V lost 6 bases and J lost 4; bases outside the gene matches: 5. The CDR3 runs 16 residues. For the CDR3, the DNA is TGTGCCAGCAGCGGACAGGGGGCAAGGGGGGCCAACGTCCTGACTTTC. This codes for CASSGQGARGANVLTF.

The V call is TRBV20-1, the J call TRBJ2-3; possibly TRBD2 for D (6 bases). With 3 bases removed from V and 4 bases from J, the gap between germline ends came to 14 bases. The CDR3 extends over 14 amino acids. Germline loops: CDR1 DFQATT, CDR2 SNEGSKA (reference sequence). CDR3 protein: CSASGPSEADTQYF. Here the CDR3 DNA reads TGCAGTGCTAGTGGTCCTAGCGAGGCAGATACGCAGTATTTT.

This clonotype occurred a few times. The chain carries TRBV12-3 or TRBV12-4 and TRBJ1-1; no clear D. This CDR3 comprises 13 residues. The ends were cut back, 5 bases at V and 1 base at J, with 8 bases in the middle. DNA for the CDR3: TGTGCCAGCAGTGGACGGAGGAACACTGAAGCTTTCTTT. This gives the protein CASSGRRNTEAFF.

This clonotype came up a few times. The chain is built from TRBV20-1 and TRBJ1-6; D is undetermined. The ends were cut back, 5 bases at V and 7 bases at J, with 9 bases in the middle. The germline gives CDR1 DFQATT, CDR2 SNEGSKA (reference sequence). The CDR3 is made up of 12 amino acids. CDR3 DNA sequence: TGCAGTGCTCAGGCGGGAAATTCACCCCTCCACTTT. This translates into CSAQAGNSPLHF.

This rearrangement joins TRBV10-3 to TRBJ2-7; 8 positions agree with TRBD1. Germline V lookup: CDR1 ENHRY, CDR2 SYGVKD. The CDR3 loop spans 16 amino acids. J lost 1 base, V lost 3 bases, and 8 bases had no gene match. The CDR3 reads CAISDPGQGLSYEQYF. Written as DNA, the CDR3 is TGTGCCATCAGTGATCCTGGACAGGGCCTATCCTACGAGCAGTACTTC.

The chain is built from TRBV27 and TRBJ2-5; a weak D match, TRBD1 (6 bases). Germline V gives CDR1 MNHEY, CDR2 SMNVEV (reference sequence). Trimming removed 4 bases from V and 5 bases from J, with 14 bases in between. The CDR3 loop spans 14 amino acids. Here the CDR3 reads CASSWSDRRETQYF. In DNA, the CDR3 is TGTGCCAGCAGTTGGTCCGACAGGCGGGAGACCCAGTACTTC.

The chain links TRBV24-1 to TRBJ1-2; D uncertain. Deletions cut 2 bases from V and 4 bases from J, with 7 bases between. This CDR3 contains 13 residues. CDR1 and CDR2 from the germline V gene are KGHDR and SFDVKD. CDR3 in DNA: TGTGCCACCAGTGATTCGCGCAGCTATGGCTACACCTTC. It yields the protein CATSDSRSYGYTF.

V and J are TRBV7-9 and TRBJ1-2; 7 bases are shared with TRBD1. Germline values: CDR1 SEHNR, CDR2 FQNEAQ (reference sequence). V was clipped by 5 bases and J by 6 bases; unmatched bases: 6. The CDR3 has 13 amino acids. CDR3 DNA sequence: TGTGCCAGCAGCCAAGACAGGGTAAATGGCTACACCTTC. It specifies CASSQDRVNGYTF.

J is TRBJ2-7 and V is TRBV6-1; TRBD1 agrees at 10 bases. V gave up 7 bases and J gave up 4 bases; unmatched junction bases: 7. The CDR3 is made up of 14 amino acids. In germline, CDR1 is MNHNS, CDR2 SASEGT. The CDR3 nucleotides are TGTGCCAGCACCCGGGACAGGGGCAGGTACGAGCAGTACTTC. Amino acid sequence: CASTRDRGRYEQYF.

The gene calls are TRBV10-3 and TRBJ2-2, with a tentative D call TRBD2 (6 bases). V shed 11 bases and J shed 2 bases, with 15 bases lying between them. The CDR3 contains 14 residues. CDR1 is ENHRY, CDR2 SYGVKD, per germline. The CDR3 sequence is CAVAGQINTGELFF. The DNA of the CDR3 is TGTGCCGTCGCGGGGCAGATAAACACCGGGGAGCTGTTTTTT.